A single sample is the source of the 30 T cell receptor beta chains below, sequenced in a study of cytomegalovirus exposure and HLA in healthy donors. PCR was performed using 60 Vbeta and 13 Jbeta primers. Profiled with immunoSEQ multiplex PCR; TCRdb holds only in-frame clones, not every one. The data show roughly 38,000 clones, 90% to 95% seen once. The sequenced material came from PBMCs. These receptors were taken from a woman aged 18-30 years in good health and CMV-seronegative.

V and J are TRBV5-1 and TRBJ2-7, with D perhaps TRBD2 (6 bases). V lost 3 bases, J lost 0 bases, and 13 bases lay in between. The germline gives CDR1 SGHRS, CDR2 YFSETQ. This CDR3 has 15 amino acids. CDR3 loop: CASSSGLFYSYEQYF. The CDR3 DNA is TGCGCCAGCAGCTCGGGACTCTTCTACTCCTACGAGCAGTACTTC.

This rearrangement joins TRBV7-3 to TRBJ2-3, with TRBD2 matching 7 bases. Germline V gene lookup returns CDR1 SGHTA and CDR2 FQGTGA. This CDR3 is 16 amino acids long. Trimming removed 1 base from V and 2 bases from J; junction bases left unmatched: 6. CDR3 amino acids: CASSLSPSGSTDTQYF. The CDR3 DNA reads as TGTGCCAGCAGCTTAAGCCCTAGCGGCTCCACAGATACGCAGTATTTT.

This sequence joins TRBV4-1 and TRBJ2-5, with TRBD2 matching over 8 bases. The V and J ends lost 3 bases and 4 bases, in that order; junction bases with no gene match: 10. Germline values: CDR1 MGHRA, CDR2 YSYEKL. The CDR3 sequence is 16 residues long. CDR3 region: CASSHAPPGGGETQYF. The CDR3 region has the DNA TGCGCCAGCAGCCACGCTCCCCCGGGAGGGGGAGAGACCCAGTACTTC.

The chain has TRBV28 and TRBJ1-1, with a weak D call TRBD1 (6 bases). Germline CDR1 MDHEN, CDR2 SYDVKM. V was shortened by 1 base and J by 0 bases, with 15 bases between the two germline ends. The CDR3 runs to 17 residues. CDR3 region: CASSLFFGQMMNTEAFF. CDR3 in DNA: TGTGCCAGCAGTTTATTTTTTGGACAGATGATGAACACTGAAGCTTTCTTT.

The chain employs TRBV29-1 and TRBJ2-7, with D perhaps matching TRBD1 (5 bases). Germline values: CDR1 SQVTM, CDR2 ANQGSEA. Trimming shortened V by 1 base and J by 3 bases, and 7 bases separated the two germline ends. CDR3 length: 12 amino acids. The CDR3 sequence: CSVEVQGYEQYF. The DNA of the CDR3 is TGCAGCGTTGAAGTGCAGGGCTACGAGCAGTACTTC.

This clone appeared a single time. The chain carries TRBV28 and TRBJ2-1, with 9 bases identical to TRBD2. V gave up 9 bases and J gave up 4 bases; unmatched junction bases: 16. CDR3 length: 17 amino acids. In germline, CDR1 is MDHEN, CDR2 SYDVKM. The CDR3 reads CASPPDPRTSEYNEQFF. CDR3 in DNA: TGTGCCAGTCCCCCAGACCCTAGGACTAGCGAATACAATGAGCAGTTCTTC.

A single count supports this clone. V and J are TRBV7-9 and TRBJ2-1, with D possibly matching TRBD1 (7 bases). Germline V lookup: CDR1 SEHNR, CDR2 FQNEAQ (reference sequence). Trimming removed 4 bases from V and 1 base from J, with 20 bases in between. The CDR3 sequence is 18 residues long. CDR3 region: CASSSRGHKQGSYNEQFF. The CDR3 region has the DNA TGTGCCAGCAGCTCCCGGGGGCACAAACAGGGGTCCTACAATGAGCAGTTCTTC.

The gene calls are TRBV30 and TRBJ2-7; no definite D call. V was clipped by 0 bases and J by 3 bases, with 6 bases between them. The CDR3 has 12 residues. Germline V lookup: CDR1 GTSNPN, CDR2 SVGIG (reference sequence). The CDR3 coding sequence is TGTGCCTGGAGTGTGAACTTCTACGAGCAGTACTTC. Protein product: CAWSVNFYEQYF.

This rearrangement joins TRBV7-9 to TRBJ2-2, with TRBD2 identical over 7 bases. The V segment lost 8 bases and the J segment 0 bases; nucleotides outside the gene matches: 0. The CDR3 contains 13 residues. Germline V gene data show CDR1 as SEHNR and CDR2 as FQNEAQ (reference sequence). The CDR3: CASGTTNTGELFF. In nucleotides, the CDR3 is TGTGCCAGCGGGACTACGAACACCGGGGAGCTGTTTTTT.

The V and J genes are TRBV28 and TRBJ2-1; 9 bases are a match to TRBD2. The V segment lost 5 bases and the J segment 6 bases; nucleotides outside the gene matches: 11. The germline V gene has CDR1 MDHEN and CDR2 SYDVKM. The CDR3 is 16 amino acids. This CDR3 is CASSASLAGSCNEQFF. As DNA, the CDR3 is TGTGCCAGCAGTGCCTCTCTAGCGGGAAGTTGCAATGAGCAGTTCTTC.

V and J are TRBV7-2 and TRBJ2-3; tentative D call: TRBD2 (5 bases). V was pared by 1 base and J by 2 bases, with 7 bases between. CDR1 is SGHTA and CDR2 is FQGNSA in the germline V gene. The CDR3 runs to 14 residues. The CDR3 DNA reads as TGTGCCAGCAGCTTAGTGCGGGTCACAGATACGCAGTATTTT. As protein: CASSLVRVTDTQYF.

The chain couples TRBV7-6 to TRBJ2-5, with unresolved D. Between the trimmed V and J ends, which lost 2 bases and 2 bases, there was a span of 9 bases. The CDR3 totals 14 residues. Germline assignment: CDR1 SGHVS and CDR2 FNYEAQ. CDR3: CASSLTRSQETQYF. The DNA of the CDR3 is TGTGCCAGCAGCTTAACGCGTAGTCAAGAGACCCAGTACTTC.

The chain uses TRBV19 and TRBJ1-1; the D gene is possibly TRBD1 (5 bases). The CDR3 covers 15 residues. Germline CDR1 and CDR2: LNHDA and SQIVND (reference sequence). With 5 bases removed from V and 2 bases from J, the gap between germline ends came to 15 bases. CDR3 coding DNA: TGTGCCAGTAGTCCGTTCAGGGTCCTAAACACTGAAGCTTTCTTT. This sequence encodes CASSPFRVLNTEAFF. Using reference TRBV19 and TRBJ1-1 for the parts outside the CDR3, the full variable domain is DGGITQSPKYLFRKEGQNVTLSCEQNLNHDAMYWYRQDPGQGLRLIYYSQIVNDFQKGDIAEGYSVSREKKESFPLTVTSAQKNPTAFYLCASSPFRVLNTEAFFGQGTRLTVV.

The rearrangement links TRBV6-1 to TRBJ1-1, with D possibly TRBD1 on 6 matching bases. Trimming removed 4 bases at V and 1 base at J, with 19 bases between. This CDR3 contains 17 residues. Germline CDR1 reads MNHNS; CDR2 reads SASEGT. CDR3 protein: CASSGMRGGPWNTEAFF. The CDR3, as DNA: TGTGCCAGCAGTGGGATGAGGGGGGGCCCCTGGAACACTGAAGCTTTCTTT.

This chain links TRBV11-2 with TRBJ1-1; TRBD1 matches at 8 bases. Germline lookup yields CDR1 SGHAT and CDR2 FQNNGV. V shed 3 bases, J shed 3 bases, and the junction held 3 bases outside the gene matches. CDR3 length: 14 amino acids. CDR3 sequence reads: CASSLVDRDTEAFF. CDR3 DNA sequence: TGTGCCAGCAGCTTGGTGGACAGGGACACTGAAGCTTTCTTT.

CDR3 coding DNA: TGTGCCAGCAGCTCCTACAGGGACAATGAGCAGTTCTTC. It yields the protein CASSSYRDNEQFF. J is TRBJ2-1 and V is TRBV7-2; TRBD1 might be the D (6 bases). This CDR3 has 13 residues. Per germline, CDR1 SGHTA and CDR2 FQGNSA. The ends were cut back, 4 bases at V and 5 bases at J, with 9 bases in the middle. The full variable domain, completed using reference TRBV7-2 and TRBJ2-1, is GAGVSQSPSNKVTEKGKDVELRCDPISGHTALYWYRQSLGQGLEFLIYFQGNSAPDKSGLPSDRFSAERTGGSVSTLTIQRTQQEDSAVYLCASSSYRDNEQFFGPGTRLTVL.

The chain has TRBV11-2 and TRBJ1-2; the D is unclear. The CDR3 has 12 residues. Per the germline V gene, CDR1 is SGHAT and CDR2 is FQNNGV. The V gene lost 5 bases and the J gene lost 7 bases, with 11 bases spanning the gap. The CDR3 loop is CASSADEGGYTF. The CDR3 coding sequence is TGTGCCAGCAGCGCCGACGAGGGTGGCTACACCTTC.

This clone was recorded only once. Other DNA sequences in this specimen translate into the identical CDR3. The J gene is TRBJ1-2, the V gene TRBV15, with 8 bases aligning to TRBD1. The CDR3 totals 15 residues. V lost 4 bases, J lost 5 bases, and 9 bases stayed unmatched. Germline CDR1 LNHNV, CDR2 YYDKDF (reference sequence). CDR3 bases: TGTGCCACCAGCACCCCTCCGGGACAGGCGTATGGCTACACCTTC. It is translated as CATSTPPGQAYGYTF.

The chain employs TRBV6-5 and TRBJ2-7, with a tentative D call TRBD1 (5 bases). Germline values: CDR1 MNHEY, CDR2 SVGAGI. V was shortened by 8 bases and J by 3 bases, with 14 bases between the two germline ends. This CDR3 is built from 13 residues. CDR3 nucleotides: TGTGCCAGCCATCGCGCAGGGCGCTACGAGCAGTACTTC. It codes for CASHRAGRYEQYF.

This clone was observed a few times. The chain combines TRBV7-9 with TRBJ2-7, with 7 bases that match TRBD1. The CDR3 loop spans 16 amino acids. J gave up 5 bases and V 4 bases, and 14 bases lay outside the gene matches. Germline loops: CDR1 SEHNR, CDR2 FQNEAQ (reference sequence). The CDR3: CASSSDRESMGHEQYF. In DNA form, the CDR3 reads TGTGCCAGCAGCTCCGACAGGGAAAGTATGGGCCACGAGCAGTACTTC.

The chain recombines TRBV2 with TRBJ1-5; no clear D gene. The V gene's germline CDR1 is SNHLY and CDR2 FYNNEI. The ends were cut back, 7 bases at V and 5 bases at J, with 9 bases in the middle. CDR3 length: 12 amino acids. The CDR3 loop is CASTSGYQPQHF. CDR3 sequence (DNA): TGTGCCAGCACTTCAGGTTATCAGCCCCAGCATTTT.

This chain uses TRBV7-9 with TRBJ2-7, with a possible D match to TRBD2 (5 bases). CDR1 is SEHNR and CDR2 is FQNEAQ in the germline V gene (reference sequence). V shed 7 bases and J shed 3 bases, with 10 bases lying between them. This CDR3 has 12 residues. The CDR3 DNA reads as TGTGCCAGCAAGGGAGAGGGCTACGAGCAGTACTTC. Residues: CASKGEGYEQYF. The full variable domain, completed using reference TRBV7-9 and TRBJ2-7, is DTGVSQNPRHKITKRGQNVTFRCDPISEHNRLYWYRQTLGQGPEFLTYFQNEAQLEKSRLLSDRFSAERPKGSFSTLEIQRTEQGDSAMYLCASKGEGYEQYFGPGTRLTVT.

The genes are TRBV7-5 and TRBJ2-1; TRBD2 is the table's D call and was not checked against the DNA. TRBV7-5 is a pseudogene. The length of the CDR3 is 12 residues. CDR3 DNA sequence: TGTGCCAGCAGCTCGGGAGTCCATGAGCAGTTCTTC. As protein: CASSSGVHEQFF.

J is TRBJ2-1 and V is TRBV28; 14 nucleotides align to TRBD2. Per germline, CDR1 MDHEN and CDR2 SYDVKM. This CDR3 is built from 22 residues. V shed 4 bases, J shed 2 bases, and the junction held 19 bases outside the gene matches. In nucleotides, the CDR3 is TGTGCCAGCAGTTCCCCTCCGGGACTAGCGGGAGCAGCCGGGTTCCCCTACAATGAGCAGTTCTTC. Translation: CASSSPPGLAGAAGFPYNEQFF.

The genes are TRBV4-1 and TRBJ1-5, with 7 bases that match TRBD1. The ends lost 3 bases at V and 7 bases at J; junction bases unmatched: 6. Germline V gene sequence: CDR1 MGHRA, CDR2 YSYEKL. The CDR3 runs to 14 residues. CDR3 DNA sequence: TGCGCCAGCAGCCACCTAACAGGGGAGCAGCCCCAGCATTTT. Translated: CASSHLTGEQPQHF.

The V gene is TRBV5-1, the J gene TRBJ1-1; 10 bases are shared with TRBD1. CDR3 size: 15 residues. Germline V gene sequence: CDR1 SGHRS, CDR2 YFSETQ. V trimming: 0 bases; J trimming: 6 bases; junction bases outside the gene matches: 5. CDR3 sequence: CASSLVGQGMPEAFF. In DNA form, the CDR3 reads TGCGCCAGCAGCTTGGTGGGACAGGGGATGCCTGAAGCTTTCTTT.

V and J are TRBV30 and TRBJ1-1; no reliable D call. Germline V gene data show CDR1 as GTSNPN and CDR2 as SVGIG (reference sequence). CDR3 length equals 13 residues. V was pared by 1 base and J by 1 base, with 7 bases between. CDR3 DNA sequence: TGTGCCTGGAGTGGTAGATGGAACACTGAAGCTTTCTTT. Translated: CAWSGRWNTEAFF.

The chain recombines TRBV9 with TRBJ2-3; TRBD1 aligns across 8 bases. The CDR3 contains 16 residues. Germline-derived CDR1 and CDR2 are SGDLS and YYNGEE. J was trimmed by 4 bases and V by 2 bases; bases with no gene match: 9. CDR3 DNA sequence: TGTGCCAGCAGCGTCAGGACAGGGAATTTGGCAGATACGCAGTATTTT. This encodes CASSVRTGNLADTQYF.

This chain uses TRBV10-2 with TRBJ2-7, with 14 bases fitting TRBD2. The CDR3 has 14 amino acids. The ends lost 5 bases at V and 6 bases at J; junction bases unmatched: 3. From germline, CDR1 is WSHSY and CDR2 SAAADI. In DNA form, the CDR3 reads TGCGCCAGCAGTCCGGGACTAGCGGGAGCCGAGCAGTACTTC. Translated: CASSPGLAGAEQYF.

CDR3 DNA sequence: TGCGCCAGCAGCCAGGAGGGACTAGCGGGAGTTGCAGATACGCAGTATTTT. This gives the protein CASSQEGLAGVADTQYF. This chain joins TRBV4-1 and TRBJ2-3, with 14 nucleotides matching TRBD2. This CDR3 has 17 residues. The germline gives CDR1 MGHRA, CDR2 YSYEKL. J lost 4 bases, V lost 3 bases, and 6 bases had no gene match.